Here is one TCR beta chain with its context. This sample was included in a study of blood T cell repertoires in COVID-19. Measured with immunoSEQ multiplex PCR; TCRdb has only the in-frame clones, and not every one. The data contain roughly 200,000 clones, 83% of them seen just once; the ten biggest clones take up about 4.8%. CDR1 is SGHTA and CDR2 is FQGNSA in the germline V gene. Trimming removed 5 bases from V and 6 bases from J; junction bases left unmatched: 8. The CDR3 is 14 amino acids. Sequencing was performed on PBMCs or T cells enriched from blood (not recorded which). The sequence was collected from a woman aged 45-59 years who had been exposed to COVID-19. This chain joins TRBV7-2 and TRBJ1-1, with 8 bases matching TRBD1. In DNA form, the CDR3 reads TGTGCCAGCAGCGCCTCGACAGGGGATCCTGAAGCTTTCTTT. Translated, it gives CASSASTGDPEAFF.